This entry lists 30 T cell receptor beta chains sequenced from one sample in a study of response to subunit inactivated influenza vaccine. TCRdb fed the RT-PCR reads into MiXCR, producing one record per CDR3 protein. The table records 500,000 to 600,000 distinct CDR3 sequences, about 11% of them present only once. The sample was also linked to a second study, of T cells expressing NK-cell markers. In that study: Generation of TCR beta cDNA was performed by 5'RACE template switching incorporating UMIs.

Source: PBMCs from blood, taken on the day of vaccination. The receptors were gathered from a man in his fifties who received an inactivated influenza vaccine.

The rearrangement joins TRBV6-2 or TRBV6-3 to TRBJ2-1; 8 nucleotides match TRBD2. This CDR3 region has 15 residues. CDR1 is MNHEY and CDR2 is SVGEGT in the germline V gene. The trim removed 6 bases at V and 4 bases at J, leaving 8 bases unmatched. The CDR3 region is CASRKAGDRYNEQFF. The CDR3 nucleotides are TGTGCCAGCAGAAAAGCGGGGGATAGGTACAATGAGCAGTTCTTC.

The genes are TRBV7-2 and TRBJ2-7, with D possibly being TRBD2 (5 bases). Germline-derived CDR1 and CDR2 are SGHTA and FQGNSA. V was shortened by 2 bases and J by 7 bases, with 18 bases between the two germline ends. This CDR3 has 15 residues. The CDR3 DNA follows: TGTGCCAGCAGCTTAAGCAATACGAACAGAGGGGAGCAGTACTTC. It is translated as CASSLSNTNRGEQYF.

The genes are TRBV20-1 and TRBJ2-7, with D uncertain. The germline gives CDR1 DFQATT, CDR2 SNEGSKA (reference sequence). The CDR3 has 13 amino acids. V gave up 0 bases and J gave up 3 bases, with 9 bases separating them. The DNA for the CDR3 is TGCAGTGCTAGAGACCCGGTCTTCTACGAGCAGTACTTC. Translated: CSARDPVFYEQYF.

V is TRBV5-6 and J is TRBJ2-7; D ambiguous. V dropped 3 bases and J dropped 5 bases, with 15 bases sitting between them. This CDR3 has 14 amino acids. Germline V gene lookup returns CDR1 SGHDT and CDR2 YYEEEE. This chain's CDR3 is CASSSINKPHEQYF. DNA for the CDR3: TGTGCCAGCAGCTCGATCAACAAACCCCACGAGCAGTACTTC.

The gene calls are TRBV15 and TRBJ2-5; D tentatively fits TRBD1 or TRBD2 (5 bases each). Per germline, CDR1 LNHNV and CDR2 YYDKDF (reference sequence). Trimming cost V 4 bases and J 7 bases, with 13 bases left between them. This CDR3 comprises 13 residues. The CDR3 DNA sequence: TGTGCCACCAGCACCGGGACCCTAGGGACCCAGTACTTC. This translates into CATSTGTLGTQYF. The full variable domain, completed using reference TRBV15 and TRBJ2-5, is DAMVIQNPRYQVTQFGKPVTLSCSQTLNHNVMYWYQQKSSQAPKLLFHYYDKDFNNEADTPDNFQSRRPNTSFCFLDIRSPGLGDTAMYLCATSTGTLGTQYFGPGTRLLVL.

This clonotype was recorded many times. The chain employs TRBV20-1 and TRBJ2-1, with 16 bases lining up with TRBD2. The CDR3 contains 14 residues. The germline V gene encodes CDR1 DFQATT and CDR2 SNEGSKA (reference sequence). V gave up 6 bases and J gave up 7 bases; unmatched junction bases: 3. The CDR3 loop reads CSASGLAGGNEQFF. The CDR3 DNA reads as TGCAGTGCGTCGGGACTAGCGGGAGGGAATGAGCAGTTCTTC.

The rearrangement uses TRBV4-3 and TRBJ2-1; TRBD2 matches 8 bases. Germline assignment: CDR1 LGHNA and CDR2 YSLEER. V lost 5 bases to trimming and J lost 4 bases; unmatched junction nucleotides: 7. This CDR3 spans 15 amino acids. For the CDR3, the DNA is TGCGCCAGCAGCTCAGTAGCGGGGATGTACAATGAGCAGTTCTTC. Translated, it gives CASSSVAGMYNEQFF.

There are many counts of this clonotype. The chain has TRBV10-3 and TRBJ1-5, with D possibly TRBD1 on 5 matching bases. CDR3 size: 17 residues. Trimming removed 2 bases at V and 0 bases at J, with 14 bases between. In germline, CDR1 is ENHRY, CDR2 SYGVKD. The CDR3 loop is CAISEGPGSNSNQPQHF. The CDR3 DNA reads TGTGCCATCAGTGAGGGGCCAGGGTCGAATAGCAATCAGCCCCAGCATTTT.

The V and J genes are TRBV25-1 and TRBJ1-2, with D maybe TRBD1 (6 bases). This CDR3 region has 15 residues. Germline V gives CDR1 MGHDK, CDR2 SYGVNS. Trimming removed 4 bases at V and 0 bases at J, with 12 bases between. CDR3 DNA sequence: TGTGCCAGCAGTGGACCGGACAGTACTAACTATGGCTACACCTTC. It is translated as CASSGPDSTNYGYTF.

This clonotype appeared a few times. This rearrangement joins TRBV3-1 to TRBJ2-2; 10 bases map to TRBD1. Germline trimming cut 2 bases from V and 5 bases from J; bases unmatched to any gene: 5. CDR3 size: 16 residues. Germline V gene sequence: CDR1 LGHDT, CDR2 YNNKEL (reference sequence). The CDR3 spells CASSQRDRGRTGELFF. The DNA for the CDR3 is TGTGCCAGCAGCCAAAGAGACAGGGGGCGAACCGGGGAGCTGTTTTTT.

This clonotype showed up many times. The chain's CDR3 is CATKARRESSYNEQFF. CDR3 in DNA: TGTGCCACAAAAGCCCGCCGGGAGAGCTCCTACAATGAGCAGTTCTTC. The V gene is TRBV10-3, the J gene TRBJ2-1; D is perhaps TRBD2 (6 bases). Trimming shortened V by 10 bases and J by 0 bases, and 19 bases separated the two germline ends. This CDR3 comprises 16 residues. Germline V gives CDR1 ENHRY, CDR2 SYGVKD.

The V and J genes are TRBV7-8 and TRBJ2-1; D is perhaps TRBD1 (6 bases). This CDR3 has 16 residues. Trimming pared 5 bases from V and 0 bases from J, leaving 14 bases between. CDR1 SGHVS and CDR2 FQNEAQ come from the germline V gene. Written as DNA, the CDR3 is TGTGCCAGCAGCCCCAGGACAGCGAGCTCCTACAATGAGCAGTTCTTC. This sequence encodes CASSPRTASSYNEQFF. The full variable domain, completed using reference TRBV7-8 and TRBJ2-1, is GAGVSQSPRYKVAKRGQDVALRCDPISGHVSLFWYQQALGQGPEFLTYFQNEAQLDKSGLPSDRFFAERPEGSVSTLKIQRTQQEDSAVYLCASSPRTASSYNEQFFGPGTRLTVL.

The CDR3 coding sequence is TGTGCCAGCCAAGGCGGGGGGCGTAGCCGAGAGACCCAGTACTTC. The encoded protein is CASQGGGRSRETQYF. This chain uses TRBV6-2 or TRBV6-3 with TRBJ2-5; 8 positions match TRBD2. The CDR3 covers 15 residues. In germline, CDR1 is MNHEY, CDR2 SVGEGT. V trimming: 8 bases; J trimming: 4 bases; junction bases outside the gene matches: 12.

This clonotype was seen more than once but under ten times. This chain connects TRBV7-8 to TRBJ2-3, with unresolved D. Germline CDR1 SGHVS, CDR2 FQNEAQ. The ends were cut back, 2 bases at V and 5 bases at J, with 8 bases in the middle. This CDR3 has 13 amino acids. The DNA of the CDR3 is TGTGCCAGCAGCTTACTAGTAGGAGATACGCAGTATTTT. Translated: CASSLLVGDTQYF.

This clonotype was counted between two and nine times. The gene calls are TRBV20-1 and TRBJ2-1; TRBD2 matches at 8 bases. The J segment lost 6 bases and the V segment lost 2 bases, leaving 3 bases of the junction unmatched. The CDR3 totals 13 residues. Germline lookup yields CDR1 DFQATT and CDR2 SNEGSKA (reference sequence). CDR3 sequence reads: CSARRTSSNEQFF. CDR3 sequence (DNA): TGCAGTGCTAGACGGACTAGCAGCAATGAGCAGTTCTTC.

This clonotype was recorded at least ten times. The rearrangement links TRBV7-2 to TRBJ2-1; 14 bases map to TRBD2. This CDR3 is built from 17 residues. Germline V lookup: CDR1 SGHTA, CDR2 FQGNSA. The ends lost 3 bases at V and 5 bases at J; junction bases unmatched: 6. The CDR3 bases are TGTGCCAGCAGCTTGGGGGGACTAGCGGGGGCCCACAATGAGCAGTTCTTC. Amino acids: CASSLGGLAGAHNEQFF.

This chain links TRBV6-5 with TRBJ2-1, with D hard to call. The CDR3 has 15 residues. V was cut by 1 base and J by 9 bases, with 16 bases left in between. The germline gives CDR1 MNHEY, CDR2 SVGAGI. CDR3 residues: CASSYLVVRLGEQFF. The CDR3, as DNA: TGTGCCAGCAGTTACTTGGTGGTGCGTCTCGGTGAGCAGTTCTTC.

This clonotype showed up just a few times. V and J are TRBV30 and TRBJ2-7; a weak D match, TRBD1 (5 bases). Trimming took 3 bases from V and 0 from J, leaving 21 bases between them. The CDR3 is made up of 17 amino acids. The germline V gene encodes CDR1 GTSNPN and CDR2 SVGIG (reference sequence). In DNA, the CDR3 is TGTGCCTGGAGCCGTTCTTGGACATCGGAAGGCTCCTACGAGCAGTACTTC. Translation gives CAWSRSWTSEGSYEQYF.

The rearrangement uses TRBV30 and TRBJ2-7, with D maybe TRBD1 (6 bases). The CDR3 is 13 residues long. Trimming removed 2 bases from V and 3 bases from J, with 11 bases in between. From germline, CDR1 is GTSNPN and CDR2 SVGIG (reference sequence). The CDR3 sequence: CAWSTGLHYEQYF. CDR3 coding DNA: TGTGCCTGGAGTACAGGGCTACACTACGAGCAGTACTTC.

The chain joins TRBV4-3 to TRBJ2-2, with D possibly TRBD2 on 5 matching bases. Trimming cost V 1 base and J 6 bases, with 12 bases left between them. Per germline, CDR1 LGHNA and CDR2 YSLEER. CDR3 length equals 15 residues. The CDR3 bases are TGCGCCAGCAGCCAAGTGGCGGGTACGGCCGGGGAGCTGTTTTTT. This codes for CASSQVAGTAGELFF.

This clonotype was detected ten times or more. The chain joins TRBV6-1 to TRBJ2-3; TRBD1 agrees at 8 bases. CDR3 size: 16 residues. V lost 6 bases to trimming and J lost 4 bases; unmatched junction nucleotides: 12. Germline-derived CDR1 and CDR2 are MNHNS and SASEGT. In DNA, the CDR3 is TGTGCCAGCAGCCCCATGACAGGGGCGCCGGCAGATACGCAGTATTTT. Translating it yields CASSPMTGAPADTQYF.

This clonotype has more than one count but fewer than ten. The CDR3 DNA follows: TGCAGCGTTGCGTCGTGGGCGGGTACGCAGTATTTT. It is translated as CSVASWAGTQYF. The chain has TRBV29-1 and TRBJ2-3; D perhaps matches TRBD2 (5 bases). There are 12 residues in the CDR3. CDR1 and CDR2 (germline): SQVTM, ANQGSEA. The V gene lost 4 bases and the J gene lost 8 bases, with 13 bases spanning the gap.

This chain links TRBV7-8 with TRBJ2-1; TRBD2 matches at 7 bases. V lost 7 bases to trimming and J lost 5 bases; unmatched junction nucleotides: 8. This CDR3 region has 14 residues. Looked up from germline, CDR1 is SGHVS and CDR2 is FQNEAQ. The CDR3 is CASMFGLGHNEQFF. CDR3 nucleotide sequence: TGTGCCAGCATGTTTGGACTAGGCCACAATGAGCAGTTCTTC.

This chain links TRBV20-1 with TRBJ2-5; 7 nucleotides line up with TRBD1. V lost 1 base and J lost 7; bases outside the gene matches: 9. The CDR3 runs 14 residues. Per germline, CDR1 DFQATT and CDR2 SNEGSKA (reference sequence). CDR3 in DNA: TGCAGTGCTAGAGGACAGGGTGGTTTTGGGACCCAGTACTTC. Its protein is CSARGQGGFGTQYF.

This clonotype was observed at least ten times. The chain uses TRBV5-1 and TRBJ1-6, with 8 nucleotides matching TRBD1. Trimming removed 5 bases from V and 6 bases from J; junction bases left unmatched: 4. Germline V gene lookup returns CDR1 SGHRS and CDR2 YFSETQ. CDR3 size: 14 residues. CDR3 loop: CASSPDRGNSPLHF. CDR3 DNA sequence: TGCGCCAGCAGTCCTGACAGGGGTAATTCACCCCTCCACTTT.

The chain links TRBV28 to TRBJ2-3, with D perhaps TRBD2 (6 bases). V was clipped by 3 bases and J by 4 bases, with 17 bases between them. Germline values: CDR1 MDHEN, CDR2 SYDVKM. The CDR3 totals 16 residues. The chain's CDR3 is CASSFVQTSMPDTQYF. CDR3 sequence (DNA): TGTGCCAGCAGTTTCGTACAGACTAGTATGCCAGATACGCAGTATTTT. Drawing the rest from reference TRBV28 and TRBJ2-3, the complete variable domain is DVKVTQSSRYLVKRTGEKVFLECVQDMDHENMFWYRQDPGLGLRLIYFSYDVKMKEKGDIPEGYSVSREKKERFSLILESASTNQTSMYLCASSFVQTSMPDTQYFGPGTRLTVL.

This clonotype has just a few counts. The rearrangement links TRBV9 to TRBJ2-5, with 7 bases identical to TRBD2. Trimming cost V 4 bases and J 3 bases; bases outside gene matches: 9. The CDR3 length is 15 residues. From germline, CDR1 is SGDLS and CDR2 YYNGEE. The CDR3 protein is CASSFTGTTKETQYF. CDR3 bases: TGTGCCAGCAGCTTCACCGGGACTACTAAAGAGACCCAGTACTTC.

This clonotype was counted many times. Here the CDR3 reads CASSLNNEQFF. The CDR3 coding sequence is TGTGCCAGCAGCTTAAACAATGAGCAGTTCTTC. The J gene is TRBJ2-1, the V gene TRBV7-9; unclear D gene. In germline, CDR1 is SEHNR, CDR2 FQNEAQ (reference sequence). Trimming cost V 2 bases and J 5 bases, with 1 base left between them. This CDR3 is built from 11 residues.

This clonotype occurred many times. The rearrangement uses TRBV4-1 and TRBJ2-1; maybe TRBD1 (6 bases). CDR1 MGHRA and CDR2 YSYEKL come from the germline V gene. The CDR3 runs 17 residues. V lost 1 base and J lost 0, with 13 bases in between. CDR3 residues: CASSQGPVGGSYNEQFF. CDR3 sequence (DNA): TGCGCCAGCAGCCAAGGACCCGTAGGGGGCTCCTACAATGAGCAGTTCTTC.

V is TRBV11-2 and J is TRBJ1-2; D is perhaps TRBD1 (5 bases). CDR1 and CDR2 (germline): SGHAT, FQNNGV. Between the trimmed V and J ends, which lost 5 bases and 3 bases, there was a span of 10 bases. The CDR3 extends over 13 amino acids. DNA for the CDR3: TGTGCCAGCAGCCAGGGACGGGACTATGGCTACACCTTC. It codes for CASSQGRDYGYTF.